Following are 11 T cell receptor beta chains from one sample sequenced in a study of response to subunit inactivated influenza vaccine. TCRdb re-analysed the RT-PCR reads in MiXCR, keeping a single row per CDR3 protein. The sample includes roughly 500,000 distinct CDR3 sequences, 15% to 20% of them seen just once. Sequencing was performed on CD4+ T cells sorted from PBMCs, taken roughly 24 months after vaccination. These receptors came from a man between 45 and 75 years old who received an inactivated influenza vaccine.

The chain carries TRBV4-3 and TRBJ2-3; D is uncertain. The germline gives CDR1 LGHNA, CDR2 YSLEER. V shed 0 bases and J shed 6 bases, with 22 bases lying between them. The CDR3 is 18 residues long. The CDR3 loop reads CASSQDLSLVPLPDTQYF. CDR3 coding DNA: TGCGCCAGCAGCCAAGATTTATCTCTAGTGCCCCTCCCGGATACGCAGTATTTT.

The V and J genes are TRBV6-5 and TRBJ1-6, with D unresolved. The germline V and J ends were trimmed by 0 bases and 1 base, with 13 bases remaining between them. Looked up from germline, CDR1 is MNHEY and CDR2 is SVGAGI. The CDR3 runs 18 residues. The DNA of the CDR3 is TGTGCCAGCAGTTACTCGACGAGGGTTGGGTCCTATAATTCACCCCTCCACTTT. Protein product: CASSYSTRVGSYNSPLHF.

This rearrangement joins TRBV20-1 to TRBJ2-5; D tentatively fits TRBD1 or TRBD2 (5 bases each). This CDR3 contains 13 residues. The V end was cut by 3 bases, the J end by 2 bases, with 10 bases between. Germline V gene data show CDR1 as DFQATT and CDR2 as SNEGSKA (reference sequence). CDR3 in amino acids: CSASGTEQETQYF. As DNA, the CDR3 is TGCAGTGCTAGTGGGACCGAACAAGAGACCCAGTACTTC.

The chain joins TRBV29-1 to TRBJ1-2, with D unresolved. The CDR3 is 11 residues long. Trimming took 6 bases from V and 8 from J, leaving 13 bases between them. The V gene's germline CDR1 is SQVTM and CDR2 ANQGSEA. This CDR3 reads CSVLGRRGYTF. In DNA form, the CDR3 reads TGCAGCGTCCTTGGGCGTCGGGGCTACACCTTC.

This clonotype was found a few times. J is TRBJ2-2 and V is TRBV3-1, with D maybe TRBD2 (5 bases). Germline assignment: CDR1 LGHDT and CDR2 YNNKEL (reference sequence). This CDR3 region has 14 residues. Trimming pared 0 bases from V and 7 bases from J, leaving 9 bases between. The chain's CDR3 is CASSQEAGRGELFF. CDR3 DNA sequence: TGTGCCAGCAGCCAAGAGGCGGGTCGCGGGGAGCTGTTTTTT.

This clonotype has more than one count but fewer than ten. The rearrangement links TRBV11-2 to TRBJ2-5, with D perhaps TRBD2 (6 bases). Per germline, CDR1 SGHAT and CDR2 FQNNGV. The V and J ends lost 3 bases and 5 bases respectively, with 13 bases between them. CDR3 length: 14 residues. CDR3 sequence: CASSFVAEEETQYF. CDR3 coding DNA: TGTGCCAGCAGCTTCGTAGCGGAGGAGGAGACCCAGTACTTC.

The chain employs TRBV15 and TRBJ2-3, with a weak D call TRBD2 (5 bases). CDR3 length: 15 amino acids. Trimming took off 0 bases at V and 5 bases at J, with 12 bases between the two ends. The germline V gene has CDR1 LNHNV and CDR2 YYDKDF (reference sequence). The CDR3, as DNA: TGTGCCACCAGCAGAGATCCGGGGTTCAAAGATACGCAGTATTTT. Protein product: CATSRDPGFKDTQYF.

The sample holds a few counts of this clonotype. CDR3 nucleotides: TGTGCCAGCAGCACCGGCCCAGGGTCCATGTACTTC. It encodes CASSTGPGSMYF. The chain couples TRBV7-2 to TRBJ2-5, with a possible D match to TRBD1 (5 bases). This CDR3 has 12 residues. The germline V and J ends were trimmed by 5 bases and 13 bases, with 17 bases remaining between them. Germline loops: CDR1 SGHTA, CDR2 FQGNSA.

At least ten counts were recorded for this clonotype. The J gene is TRBJ2-3, the V gene TRBV5-1; the D is unclear. Deletions cut 4 bases from V and 6 bases from J, with 12 bases between. The CDR3 has 13 amino acids. The germline V gene has CDR1 SGHRS and CDR2 YFSETQ. The CDR3 reads CASSPQGLDTQYF. The CDR3 DNA is TGCGCCAGCAGCCCCCAAGGGTTGGATACGCAGTATTTT.

The CDR3 region is CSARPSLNNEQFF. The CDR3 bases are TGCAGTGCTAGGCCCTCCTTGAACAATGAGCAGTTCTTC. V is TRBV20-1 and J is TRBJ2-1; D not certain. V lost 3 bases to trimming and J lost 5 bases, with 11 bases between them. This CDR3 region has 13 residues. The germline V gene has CDR1 DFQATT and CDR2 SNEGSKA (reference sequence).

CDR3 DNA: TGTGCCAGCAGCTCTAAGACTAGCACAGATACGCAGTATTTT. Its protein is CASSSKTSTDTQYF. This chain connects TRBV7-9 to TRBJ2-3; D unresolved. This CDR3 is 14 amino acids long. Germline V gene lookup returns CDR1 SEHNR and CDR2 FQNEAQ (reference sequence). V lost 4 bases to trimming and J lost 0 bases, with 8 bases between them.